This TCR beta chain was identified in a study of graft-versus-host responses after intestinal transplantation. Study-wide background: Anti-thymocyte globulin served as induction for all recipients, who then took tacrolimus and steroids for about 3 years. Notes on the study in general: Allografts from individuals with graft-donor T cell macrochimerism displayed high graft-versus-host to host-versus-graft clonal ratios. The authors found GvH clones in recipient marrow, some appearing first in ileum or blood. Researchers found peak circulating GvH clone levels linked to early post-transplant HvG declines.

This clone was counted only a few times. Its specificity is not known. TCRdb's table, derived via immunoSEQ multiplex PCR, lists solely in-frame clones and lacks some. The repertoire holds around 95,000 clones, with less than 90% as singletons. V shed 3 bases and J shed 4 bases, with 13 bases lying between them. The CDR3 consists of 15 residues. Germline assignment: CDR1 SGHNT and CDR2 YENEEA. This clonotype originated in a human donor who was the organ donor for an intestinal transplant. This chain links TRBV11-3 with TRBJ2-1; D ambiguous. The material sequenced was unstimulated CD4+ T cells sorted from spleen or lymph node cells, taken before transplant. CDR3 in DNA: TGTGCCAGCAGCTTTGAACATCAGGCATACAATGAGCAGTTCTTC. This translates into CASSFEHQAYNEQFF.